The present TCR beta chain was sequenced within a study of cytomegalovirus exposure and HLA in healthy donors. Study-wide points: Among TCR beta chains, those listed as cytomegalovirus-associated numbered some 160.

In the case of this clone: Its antigen remains unidentified.

Libraries were prepared by immunoSEQ multiplex PCR; TCRdb keeps only in-frame clonotypes and omits some of them. The data hold over 250,000 clones, with roughly 85% observed a single time. While the first cohort had around 700 subjects, the donors belonged to the separate validation cohort of about 130 subjects. The length of the CDR3 is 16 residues. V lost 6 bases, J lost 4 bases, and 11 bases stayed unmatched. From germline, CDR1 is KGHSH and CDR2 LQKENI. This rearrangement joins TRBV18 to TRBJ2-3, with 9 bases lining up with TRBD1. This TCR was sampled from a woman aged 18-30 years in good health and CMV-seronegative. Sequencing used PBMCs. The CDR3 sequence is CASSLNTGGSADTQYF. The CDR3 bases are TGTGCCAGCTCTCTAAACACAGGGGGCAGCGCAGATACGCAGTATTTT.